The 8 T cell receptor beta chains in this list originate from one sample, sequenced in a study of regulatory T cells in long-lasting Graves disease. Noted time point: persistent/refractory GD, antithyroid drugs over 5 years with positive TRAb. From PBMCs, RNA was extracted and then used to make the TCR library. CDR3 regions were amplified by Arm-PCR using iRepertoire HTBI primers to build TCR beta libraries. One entry per CDR3 protein results from TCRdb running MiXCR on the multiplex PCR reads. The table has around 450,000 distinct CDR3 sequences, 20% to 25% seen once. The source material was peripheral blood mononuclear cells (PBMCs), sampled when the disease was refractory, from a patient treated with antithyroid drugs. All receptors derive from a female donor with Graves disease.

This clonotype was detected only a few times. CDR3 coding DNA: TGTGCCTGGAGCGGGACGGGTAGAAATGAAAAACTGTTTTTT. Encoded protein: CAWSGTGRNEKLFF. The V gene is TRBV30, the J gene TRBJ1-4; D may be TRBD1 (5 bases). The CDR3 totals 14 residues. Germline V gene data show CDR1 as GTSNPN and CDR2 as SVGIG (reference sequence). Trimming shortened V by 3 bases and J by 5 bases, and 13 bases separated the two germline ends.

The chain links TRBV5-1 to TRBJ2-7; tentatively, D is TRBD1 (7 bases). There are 16 residues in the CDR3. Germline V gene data show CDR1 as SGHRS and CDR2 as YFSETQ. Trimming pared 0 bases from V and 4 bases from J, leaving 17 bases between. CDR3 protein: CASSLEGGDSGYEQYF. The CDR3 nucleotides are TGCGCCAGCAGCTTGGAGGGCGGGGACAGCGGGTACGAGCAGTACTTC.

The rearrangement uses TRBV18 and TRBJ2-7, with TRBD1 matching over 9 bases. Germline V CDR1 and CDR2: KGHSH, LQKENI. This CDR3 is built from 15 residues. After removal of 3 bases from V and 6 bases from J, the junction contained 9 bases not matched to a gene. The CDR3, as DNA: TGTGCCAGCTCACCCCAGGGACAGGGAGGTTCCGAGCAGTACTTC. This codes for CASSPQGQGGSEQYF.

This clonotype appeared a few times. V usage is TRBV27 and J usage is TRBJ2-2; D may be TRBD1 or TRBD2 (5 bases each). This CDR3 is 14 amino acids long. V was shortened by 3 bases and J by 7 bases, with 12 bases between the two germline ends. Germline lookup yields CDR1 MNHEY and CDR2 SMNVEV (reference sequence). CDR3 region: CASSFAGAGGELFF. CDR3 sequence (DNA): TGTGCCAGCAGTTTTGCCGGGGCAGGCGGGGAGCTGTTTTTT.

This clonotype was observed many times. The V call is TRBV28, the J call TRBJ1-4; D is ambiguous. Germline CDR1 is MDHEN and CDR2 is SYDVKM. Trimming shortened V by 8 bases and J by 10 bases, and 23 bases separated the two germline ends. The CDR3 sequence is 15 residues long. The CDR3 DNA is TGTGCCAGCGGTGCCCCGGGAAACCTTCGGGGAAAACTGTTTTTT. This encodes CASGAPGNLRGKLFF.

At least ten counts were recorded for this clonotype. This chain connects TRBV6-5 to TRBJ1-1; 7 bases align to TRBD1. Germline V gene lookup returns CDR1 MNHEY and CDR2 SVGAGI. CDR3 size: 14 residues. The junction had 3 bases not matched to a gene; V was cut back by 0 bases and J by 5 bases. CDR3 sequence reads: CASSYSTGKTEAFF. The CDR3 coding sequence is TGTGCCAGCAGTTACTCGACAGGGAAAACTGAAGCTTTCTTT.

With respect to this clonotype: This may be a read error, as it is one base from a much larger clone. The chain couples TRBV6-2 or TRBV6-3 to TRBJ1-4, with D maybe TRBD1 (6 bases). The CDR3 sequence is 15 residues long. Germline CDR1 is MNHEY and CDR2 is SVGEGT. CDR3 nucleotide sequence: TGTGCCAGCAGATTAGAGGACAGCCTTAATGAAAAACTGCTTTTT. Its protein is CASRLEDSLNEKLLF.

The rearrangement uses TRBV6-1 and TRBJ2-7, with D maybe TRBD1 (5 bases). Trimming removed 7 bases at V and 2 bases at J, with 12 bases between. Germline CDR1 is MNHNS and CDR2 is SASEGT. This CDR3 comprises 13 residues. CDR3 residues: CASTQTATYEQYF. Here the CDR3 DNA reads TGTGCCAGCACCCAGACAGCTACCTACGAGCAGTACTTC.